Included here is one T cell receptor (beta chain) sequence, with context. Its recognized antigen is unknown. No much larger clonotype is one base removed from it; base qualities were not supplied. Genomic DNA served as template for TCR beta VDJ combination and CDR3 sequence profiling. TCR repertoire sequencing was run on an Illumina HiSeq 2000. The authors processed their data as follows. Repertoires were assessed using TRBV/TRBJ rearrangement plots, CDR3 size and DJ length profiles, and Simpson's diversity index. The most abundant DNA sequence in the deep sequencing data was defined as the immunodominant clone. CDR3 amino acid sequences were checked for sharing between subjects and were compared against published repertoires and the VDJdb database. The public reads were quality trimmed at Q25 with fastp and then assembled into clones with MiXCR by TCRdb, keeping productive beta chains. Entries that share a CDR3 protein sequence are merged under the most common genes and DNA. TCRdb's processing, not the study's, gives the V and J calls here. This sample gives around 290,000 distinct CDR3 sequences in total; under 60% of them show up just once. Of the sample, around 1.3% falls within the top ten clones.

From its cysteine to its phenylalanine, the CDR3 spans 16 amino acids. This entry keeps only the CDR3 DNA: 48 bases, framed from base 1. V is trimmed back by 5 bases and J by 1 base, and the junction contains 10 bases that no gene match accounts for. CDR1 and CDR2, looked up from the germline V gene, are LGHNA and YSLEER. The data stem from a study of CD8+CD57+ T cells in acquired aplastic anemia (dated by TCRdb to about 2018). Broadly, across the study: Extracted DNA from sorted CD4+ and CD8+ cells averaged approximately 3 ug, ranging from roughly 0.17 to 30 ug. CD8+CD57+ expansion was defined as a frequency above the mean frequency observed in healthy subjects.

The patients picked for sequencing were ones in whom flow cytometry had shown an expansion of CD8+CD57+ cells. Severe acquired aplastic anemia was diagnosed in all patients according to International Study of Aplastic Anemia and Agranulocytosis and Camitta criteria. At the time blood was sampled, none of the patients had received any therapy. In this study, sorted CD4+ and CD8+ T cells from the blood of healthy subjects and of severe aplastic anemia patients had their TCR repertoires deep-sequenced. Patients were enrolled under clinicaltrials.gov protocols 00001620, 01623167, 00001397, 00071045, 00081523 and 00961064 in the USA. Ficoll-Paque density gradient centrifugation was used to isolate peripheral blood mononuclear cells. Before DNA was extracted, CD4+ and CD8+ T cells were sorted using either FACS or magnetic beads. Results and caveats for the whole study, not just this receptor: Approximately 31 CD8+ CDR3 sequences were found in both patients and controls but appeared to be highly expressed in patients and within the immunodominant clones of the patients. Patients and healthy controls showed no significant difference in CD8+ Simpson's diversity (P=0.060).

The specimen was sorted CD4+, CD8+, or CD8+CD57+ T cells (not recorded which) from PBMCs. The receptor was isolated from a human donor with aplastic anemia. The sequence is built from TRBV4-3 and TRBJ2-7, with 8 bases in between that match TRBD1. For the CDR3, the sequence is CASSGDRDRPSYEQYF. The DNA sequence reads TGCGCCAGCAGCGGAGACCGGGACAGGCCTTCCTACGAGCAGTACTTC.